A single sample gave rise to the 21 T cell receptor beta chains below, sequenced in a study of cytomegalovirus exposure and HLA in healthy donors. The primer mix had 60 Vbeta and 13 Jbeta primers. Repertoires were generated with immunoSEQ multiplex PCR, while TCRdb's copy carries only in-frame clones and drops some. The sample gives some 120,000 clones, around 73% of which show up once; around 1.2% is in the top ten. The sequencing sample was made of PBMCs. These receptors all come from a man in his forties or fifties in good health and CMV-seronegative.

A single count supports this clone. The V gene is TRBV10-1, the J gene TRBJ2-7, with D maybe TRBD1 (5 bases). The germline V gene encodes CDR1 WNHNN and CDR2 SYGVQD (reference sequence). CDR3 length: 15 residues. V lost 0 bases to trimming and J lost 3 bases, with 12 bases between them. The CDR3 reads CASSESKGNNYEQYF. The CDR3 DNA reads as TGCGCCAGCAGTGAGTCGAAGGGGAATAACTACGAGCAGTACTTC.

The V and J genes are TRBV10-3 and TRBJ2-1, with TRBD2 matching over 12 bases. The CDR3 totals 14 residues. J was trimmed by 7 bases and V by 8 bases; bases with no gene match: 6. Germline V CDR1 and CDR2: ENHRY, SYGVKD. The CDR3 bases are TGTGCCATCGGTCGACTAGCGGGAGATAATGAGCAGTTCTTC. Protein sequence: CAIGRLAGDNEQFF.

The V gene is TRBV19, the J gene TRBJ2-2, with 8 bases matching TRBD2. The CDR3 is 15 residues long. J gave up 5 bases and V 4 bases, and 6 bases lay outside the gene matches. Germline V gives CDR1 LNHDA, CDR2 SQIVND (reference sequence). The CDR3, as DNA: TGTGCCAGTAGTACAGCGGGAGTGAGTACCGGGGAGCTGTTTTTT. Its protein product is CASSTAGVSTGELFF.

This chain uses TRBV11-2 with TRBJ2-1, with D uncertain. From germline, CDR1 is SGHAT and CDR2 FQNNGV. Trimming removed 3 bases from V and 4 bases from J, with 10 bases in between. The length of the CDR3 is 14 residues. CDR3 in DNA: TGTGCCAGCAGCTTTTCCGGTTCATACAATGAGCAGTTCTTC. Its protein is CASSFSGSYNEQFF.

The V and J genes are TRBV11-2 and TRBJ1-2, with D possibly matching TRBD1 (5 bases). V lost 1 base and J lost 8, with 14 bases in between. The V gene's germline CDR1 is SGHAT and CDR2 FQNNGV. CDR3 length: 14 residues. CDR3 loop: CASSLAGRVYGYTF. CDR3 DNA: TGTGCCAGCAGCTTAGCAGGCAGGGTCTACGGCTACACCTTC.

This clone was detected only a few times. This sequence joins TRBV29-1 and TRBJ2-2, with D possibly being TRBD1 (6 bases). Trimming took off 6 bases at V and 4 bases at J, with 15 bases between the two ends. The CDR3 totals 14 residues. The germline gives CDR1 SQVTM, CDR2 ANQGSEA. CDR3 region: CSVMADRPTGELFF. The CDR3 DNA follows: TGCAGCGTCATGGCCGACAGGCCCACCGGGGAGCTGTTTTTT.

The V and J genes are TRBV19 and TRBJ2-3; D gene unclear. With 4 bases removed from V and 0 bases from J, the gap between germline ends came to 8 bases. This CDR3 has 14 residues. The germline gives CDR1 LNHDA, CDR2 SQIVND (reference sequence). CDR3 amino acids: CASSSGPSTDTQYF. The CDR3 DNA reads as TGTGCCAGTAGTAGCGGTCCTAGCACAGATACGCAGTATTTT.

This clone showed up just once. V gene TRBV6-5 combines with J gene TRBJ2-7, with D possibly matching TRBD1 (6 bases). The CDR3 runs to 15 residues. V lost 4 bases to trimming and J lost 6 bases, with 19 bases between them. CDR1 is MNHEY, CDR2 SVGAGI, per germline. CDR3: CASSSPGRRGFEQYF. The CDR3 coding sequence is TGTGCCAGCAGTTCCCCAGGGCGTAGGGGGTTCGAGCAGTACTTC.

This chain connects TRBV5-1 to TRBJ2-5; possibly TRBD2 for D (5 bases). V lost 0 bases, J lost 4 bases, and 7 bases lay in between. The length of the CDR3 is 13 residues. Germline CDR1 and CDR2: SGHRS and YFSETQ. The CDR3 region has the DNA TGCGCCAGCAGCTTGGCGGGAAGAGAGACCCAGTACTTC. As protein: CASSLAGRETQYF. Full variable domain (rest looked up from reference TRBV5-1 and TRBJ2-5): KAGVTQTPRYLIKTRGQQVTLSCSPISGHRSVSWYQQTPGQGLQFLFEYFSETQRNKGNFPGRFSGRQFSNSRSEMNVSTLELGDSALYLCASSLAGRETQYFGPGTRLLVL.

V is TRBV25-1 and J is TRBJ2-7, with a tentative D call TRBD1 (6 bases). The CDR3 spans 14 residues. V was shortened by 3 bases and J by 2 bases, with 11 bases between the two germline ends. Germline V gene sequence: CDR1 MGHDK, CDR2 SYGVNS. In DNA form, the CDR3 reads TGTGCCAGCAGTGATCCAGGGGTGACCTACGAGCAGTACTTC. Residues: CASSDPGVTYEQYF.

This clone appeared a single time. V is TRBV6-6 and J is TRBJ2-2, with D perhaps TRBD1 (6 bases). Germline CDR1 is MNHNY and CDR2 is SVGAGI (reference sequence). V was pared by 2 bases and J by 4 bases, with 14 bases between. CDR3 length: 16 amino acids. CDR3 residues: CASSYERGYGTGELFF. DNA of the CDR3: TGTGCCAGCAGTTACGAGAGGGGGTATGGCACCGGGGAGCTGTTTTTT.

V gene TRBV6-5 combines with J gene TRBJ1-2; TRBD1 matches 7 bases. This CDR3 region has 13 residues. Trimming cost V 4 bases and J 8 bases; bases outside gene matches: 7. Germline V gene sequence: CDR1 MNHEY, CDR2 SVGAGI. The CDR3 DNA reads as TGTGCCAGCAGTTCACAGGGGTGGCAGGGCTACACCTTC. Its translation: CASSSQGWQGYTF.

The V call is TRBV12-5, the J call TRBJ2-3; 9 nucleotides agree with TRBD1. CDR3 length: 16 amino acids. V was clipped by 2 bases and J by 1 base; unmatched bases: 4. Germline-derived CDR1 and CDR2 are LGHNT and FRNRAP. The CDR3 nucleotides are TGTGCTAGTGGTTTGAAGACAGGGGGGGGCACAGATACGCAGTATTTT. This encodes CASGLKTGGGTDTQYF.

In this sample, this clone turned up a few times. The CDR3 spells CASSVSGGTEAFF. In DNA, the CDR3 is TGTGCCAGCAGCGTATCAGGAGGGACTGAAGCTTTCTTT. This rearrangement joins TRBV9 to TRBJ1-1; D ambiguous. The CDR3 contains 13 residues. V was clipped by 1 base and J by 5 bases, with 9 bases between them. Germline lookup yields CDR1 SGDLS and CDR2 YYNGEE.

This chain uses TRBV19 with TRBJ2-1; D might be TRBD2 (5 bases). Per the germline V gene, CDR1 is LNHDA and CDR2 is SQIVND (reference sequence). V was pared by 5 bases and J by 4 bases, with 12 bases between. The CDR3 spans 14 residues. This chain's CDR3 is CASSSFPGYNEQFF. CDR3 coding DNA: TGTGCCAGTAGTTCCTTCCCGGGGTACAATGAGCAGTTCTTC.

J is TRBJ2-6 and V is TRBV19; 9 positions match TRBD1. Germline CDR1 is LNHDA and CDR2 is SQIVND (reference sequence). The CDR3 is made up of 17 amino acids. With 3 bases clipped from V and 4 bases from J, the junction kept 7 bases outside the gene matches. The CDR3 DNA reads as TGTGCCAGTAGTATTTCCGGGACAGGGACCGGGGCCAACGTCCTGACTTTC. Protein: CASSISGTGTGANVLTF.

This sequence joins TRBV10-3 and TRBJ1-2; D remains ambiguous. The V end was cut by 4 bases, the J end by 0 bases, with 6 bases between. Germline V gene lookup returns CDR1 ENHRY and CDR2 SYGVKD. The CDR3 is made up of 13 amino acids. CDR3 in DNA: TGTGCCATCAGTGTATCGGCTAACTATGGCTACACCTTC. It encodes CAISVSANYGYTF.

The genes are TRBV29-1 and TRBJ2-7, with 9 bases aligning to TRBD2. V was clipped by 3 bases and J by 2 bases; unmatched bases: 11. CDR3 length: 16 amino acids. From germline, CDR1 is SQVTM and CDR2 ANQGSEA. CDR3 region: CSVEKGRLAGTYEQYF. The CDR3 nucleotides read TGCAGCGTTGAGAAGGGGCGGCTAGCGGGGACCTACGAGCAGTACTTC.

J is TRBJ1-2 and V is TRBV2; 11 bases match TRBD1. V shed 7 bases and J 3 bases; nucleotides not matched to a gene: 7. The length of the CDR3 is 15 residues. Germline CDR1 is SNHLY and CDR2 is FYNNEI. The CDR3 DNA is TGTGCCAGCAATCGCGGACAGGGGGCGTACTATGGCTACACCTTC. Translated, it gives CASNRGQGAYYGYTF.

The chain employs TRBV4-3 and TRBJ2-1, with 9 bases that match TRBD2. Trimming at V came to 0 bases and at J to 14 bases, leaving 8 bases not matched to a gene. CDR1 and CDR2 from the germline V gene are LGHNA and YSLEER. The CDR3 runs 14 residues. The CDR3 bases are TGCGCCAGCAGCCAAGATCCGACTAGCGGTAAAAAGTTCTTC. This codes for CASSQDPTSGKKFF.

This clone was counted a few times. This chain connects TRBV6-1 to TRBJ2-1; 9 nucleotides line up with TRBD1. Germline CDR1 is MNHNS and CDR2 is SASEGT. This CDR3 spans 15 amino acids. The J segment lost 0 bases and the V segment lost 6 bases, leaving 3 bases of the junction unmatched. In DNA form, the CDR3 reads TGTGCCAGCAGCCCACAGGGGGCCTCCTACAATGAGCAGTTCTTC. Translating gives CASSPQGASYNEQFF.